This T cell receptor (beta chain) derives from a study of blood T cell repertoires in COVID-19. In the study overall: Spain, Italy and the United States supplied samples that represented acute and convalescent COVID-19.

CDR1 is SEHNR, CDR2 FQNEAQ, per germline (reference sequence). This CDR3 contains 16 residues. V shed 4 bases and J 5 bases; nucleotides not matched to a gene: 7. Across 20 to 25 US areas, participants ranged in age from about 18 to 100 years. Membership in each cohort depended on participant-reported clinical history. TCRdb keeps only in-frame clones here, not all; method: immunoSEQ multiplex PCR. The table includes fewer than 400,000 clones, under 90% detected once. This TCR came from a man aged 25 to 45 who had recovered from COVID-19. This chain joins TRBV7-9 and TRBJ2-2, with TRBD2 matching over 10 bases. The sequencing sample was made of PBMCs or T cells enriched from blood (not recorded which). The CDR3 loop is CASSSPGLALTGELFF. CDR3 DNA: TGTGCCAGCAGCTCTCCGGGACTAGCGTTGACCGGGGAGCTGTTTTTT.